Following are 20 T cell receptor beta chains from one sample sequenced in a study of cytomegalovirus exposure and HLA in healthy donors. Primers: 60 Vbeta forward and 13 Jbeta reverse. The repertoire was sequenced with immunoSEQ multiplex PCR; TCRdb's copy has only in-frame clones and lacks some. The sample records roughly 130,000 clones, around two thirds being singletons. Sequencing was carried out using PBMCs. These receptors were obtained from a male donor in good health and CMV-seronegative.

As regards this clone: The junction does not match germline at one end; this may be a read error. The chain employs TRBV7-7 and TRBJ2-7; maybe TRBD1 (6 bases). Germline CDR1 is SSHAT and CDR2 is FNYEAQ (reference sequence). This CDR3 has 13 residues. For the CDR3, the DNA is TGTGCTAGCAGCCCAAGGGCAGGGGACGAGCAGTACTTC. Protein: CASSPRAGDEQYF.

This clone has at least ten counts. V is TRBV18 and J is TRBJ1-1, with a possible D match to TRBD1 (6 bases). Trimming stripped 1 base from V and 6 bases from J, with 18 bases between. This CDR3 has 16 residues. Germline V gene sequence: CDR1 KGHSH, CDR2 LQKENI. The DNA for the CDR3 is TGTGCCAGCTCACCACAAGAGTGGGGGCAAGGCGCTGAAGCTTTCTTT. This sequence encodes CASSPQEWGQGAEAFF. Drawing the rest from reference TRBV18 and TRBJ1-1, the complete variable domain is NAGVMQNPRHLVRRRGQEARLRCSPMKGHSHVYWYRQLPEEGLKFMVYLQKENIIDESGMPKERFSAEFPKEGPSILRIQQVVRGDSAAYFCASSPQEWGQGAEAFFGQGTRLTVV.

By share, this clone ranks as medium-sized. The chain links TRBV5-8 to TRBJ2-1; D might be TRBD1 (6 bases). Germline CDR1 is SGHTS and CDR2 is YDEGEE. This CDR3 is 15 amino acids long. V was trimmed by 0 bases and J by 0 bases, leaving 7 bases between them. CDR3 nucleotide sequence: TGTGCCAGCAGCTTGGAACAGGGCTCCTACAATGAGCAGTTCTTC. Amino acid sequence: CASSLEQGSYNEQFF.

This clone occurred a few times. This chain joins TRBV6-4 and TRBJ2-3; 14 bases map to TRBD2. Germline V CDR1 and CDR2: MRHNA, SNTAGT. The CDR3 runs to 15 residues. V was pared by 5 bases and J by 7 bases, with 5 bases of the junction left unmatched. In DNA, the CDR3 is TGTGCCAGCAGTTTGGGACTAGCGGGGGTAAATACGCAGTATTTT. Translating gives CASSLGLAGVNTQYF.

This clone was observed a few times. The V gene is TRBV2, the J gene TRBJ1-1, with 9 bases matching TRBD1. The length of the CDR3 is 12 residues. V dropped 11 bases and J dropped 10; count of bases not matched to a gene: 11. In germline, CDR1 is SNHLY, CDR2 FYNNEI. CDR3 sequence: CAGRQGDFGAFF. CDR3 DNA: TGTGCCGGGCGACAGGGGGATTTTGGAGCTTTCTTT.

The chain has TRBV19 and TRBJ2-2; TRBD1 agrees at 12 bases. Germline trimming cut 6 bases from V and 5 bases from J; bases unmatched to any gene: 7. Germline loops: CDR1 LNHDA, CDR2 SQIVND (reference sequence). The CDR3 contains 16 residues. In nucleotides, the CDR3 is TGTGCCAGTAGGCCTTGGGACAGGGGGCAAACCGGGGAGCTGTTTTTT. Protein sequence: CASRPWDRGQTGELFF. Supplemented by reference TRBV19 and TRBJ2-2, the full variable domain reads DGGITQSPKYLFRKEGQNVTLSCEQNLNHDAMYWYRQDPGQGLRLIYYSQIVNDFQKGDIAEGYSVSREKKESFPLTVTSAQKNPTAFYLCASRPWDRGQTGELFFGEGSRLTVL.

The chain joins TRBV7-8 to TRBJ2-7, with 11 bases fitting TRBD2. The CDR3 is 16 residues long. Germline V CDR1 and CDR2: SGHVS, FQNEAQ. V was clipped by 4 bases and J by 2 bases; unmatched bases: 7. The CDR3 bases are TGTGCCAGCAGCTCCCTAAATAGCGGGGGGGCCTACGAGCAGTACTTC. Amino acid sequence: CASSSLNSGGAYEQYF.

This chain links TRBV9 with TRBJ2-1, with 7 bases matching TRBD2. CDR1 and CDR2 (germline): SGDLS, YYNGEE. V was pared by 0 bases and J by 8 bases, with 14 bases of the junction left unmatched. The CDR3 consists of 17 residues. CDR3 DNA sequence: TGTGCCAGCAGCGTAGCTCGCAGGCGGGGGATCGTAGATGAGCAGTTCTTC. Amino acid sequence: CASSVARRRGIVDEQFF.

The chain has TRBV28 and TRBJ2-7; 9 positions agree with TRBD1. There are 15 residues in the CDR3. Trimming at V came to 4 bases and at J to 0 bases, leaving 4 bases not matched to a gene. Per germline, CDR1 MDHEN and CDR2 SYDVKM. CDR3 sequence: CASSSPGQGSYEQYF. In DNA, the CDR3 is TGTGCCAGCAGTTCTCCGGGACAGGGCTCCTACGAGCAGTACTTC. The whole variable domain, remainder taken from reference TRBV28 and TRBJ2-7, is DVKVTQSSRYLVKRTGEKVFLECVQDMDHENMFWYRQDPGLGLRLIYFSYDVKMKEKGDIPEGYSVSREKKERFSLILESASTNQTSMYLCASSSPGQGSYEQYFGPGTRLTVT.

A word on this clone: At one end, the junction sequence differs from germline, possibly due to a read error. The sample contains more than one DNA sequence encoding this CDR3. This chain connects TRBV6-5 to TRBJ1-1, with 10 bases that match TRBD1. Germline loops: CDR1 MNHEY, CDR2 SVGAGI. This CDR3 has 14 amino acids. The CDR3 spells CASSDGTGVDEAFF. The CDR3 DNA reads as TGTGCCAGCAGTGACGGGACAGGGGTGGATGAAGCTTTCTTC.

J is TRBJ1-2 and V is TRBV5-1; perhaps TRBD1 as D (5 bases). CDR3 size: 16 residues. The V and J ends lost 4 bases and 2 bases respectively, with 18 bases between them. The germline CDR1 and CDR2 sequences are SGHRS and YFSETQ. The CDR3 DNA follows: TGCGCCAGCAGCCGAGACAGAGTATCAGAAAACTATGGCTACACCTTC. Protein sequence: CASSRDRVSENYGYTF.

The CDR3 sequence is CASSEGQGVDGYTF. DNA of the CDR3: TGTGCCAGTAGTGAAGGACAGGGTGTCGACGGCTACACCTTC. J is TRBJ1-2 and V is TRBV19; 8 nucleotides line up with TRBD1. The CDR3 has 14 residues. V lost 5 bases, J lost 8 bases, and 10 bases stayed unmatched. Per germline, CDR1 LNHDA and CDR2 SQIVND (reference sequence). The entire variable domain, with the rest obtained from reference TRBV19 and TRBJ1-2, is as follows: DGGITQSPKYLFRKEGQNVTLSCEQNLNHDAMYWYRQDPGQGLRLIYYSQIVNDFQKGDIAEGYSVSREKKESFPLTVTSAQKNPTAFYLCASSEGQGVDGYTFGSGTRLTVV.

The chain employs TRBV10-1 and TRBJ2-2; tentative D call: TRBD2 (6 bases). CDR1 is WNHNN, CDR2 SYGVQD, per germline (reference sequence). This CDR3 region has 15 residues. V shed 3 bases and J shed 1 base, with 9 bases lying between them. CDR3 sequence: CASSEGSGNTGELFF. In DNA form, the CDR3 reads TGCGCCAGCAGTGAAGGTAGCGGGAACACCGGGGAGCTGTTTTTT.

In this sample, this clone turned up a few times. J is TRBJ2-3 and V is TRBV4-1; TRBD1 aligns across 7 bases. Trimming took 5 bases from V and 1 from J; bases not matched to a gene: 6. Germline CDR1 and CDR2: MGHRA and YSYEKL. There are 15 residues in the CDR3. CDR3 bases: TGCGCCAGCAGCGCCAGGGGGTTTGGCACAGATACGCAGTATTTT. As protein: CASSARGFGTDTQYF.

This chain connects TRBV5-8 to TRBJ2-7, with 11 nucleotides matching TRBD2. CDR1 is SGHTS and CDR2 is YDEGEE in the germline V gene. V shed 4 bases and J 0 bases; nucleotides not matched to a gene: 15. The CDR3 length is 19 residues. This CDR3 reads CASSPWTSGFIGVSYEQYF. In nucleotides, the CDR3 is TGTGCCAGCAGCCCCTGGACTAGCGGGTTTATTGGGGTCTCCTACGAGCAGTACTTC.

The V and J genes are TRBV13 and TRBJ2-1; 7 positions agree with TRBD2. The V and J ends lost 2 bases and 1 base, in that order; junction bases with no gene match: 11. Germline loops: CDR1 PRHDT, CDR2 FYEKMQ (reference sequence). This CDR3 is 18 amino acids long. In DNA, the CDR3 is TGTGCCAGCAGCTTACGGCTAGCCCCGGGGGGATCCTACAATGAGCAGTTCTTC. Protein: CASSLRLAPGGSYNEQFF.

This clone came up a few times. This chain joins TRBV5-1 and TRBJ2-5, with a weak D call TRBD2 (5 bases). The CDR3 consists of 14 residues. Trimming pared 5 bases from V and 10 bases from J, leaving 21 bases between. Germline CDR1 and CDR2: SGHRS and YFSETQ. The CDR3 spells CASRVGSQRGNQYF. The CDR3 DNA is TGCGCCAGCAGGGTCGGGTCTCAAAGAGGGAACCAGTACTTC.

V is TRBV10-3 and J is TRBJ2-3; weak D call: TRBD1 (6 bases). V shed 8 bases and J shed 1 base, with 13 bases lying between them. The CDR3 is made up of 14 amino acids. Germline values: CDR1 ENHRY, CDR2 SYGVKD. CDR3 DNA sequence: TGTGCCATCGGAAGGGCAGGGGGCACAGATACGCAGTATTTT. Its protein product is CAIGRAGGTDTQYF.

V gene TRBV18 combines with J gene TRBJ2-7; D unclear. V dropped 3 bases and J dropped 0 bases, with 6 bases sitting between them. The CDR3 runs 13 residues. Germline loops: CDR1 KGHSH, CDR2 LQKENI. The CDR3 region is CASSPVASYEQYF. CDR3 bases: TGTGCCAGCTCACCGGTAGCCTCCTACGAGCAGTACTTC.

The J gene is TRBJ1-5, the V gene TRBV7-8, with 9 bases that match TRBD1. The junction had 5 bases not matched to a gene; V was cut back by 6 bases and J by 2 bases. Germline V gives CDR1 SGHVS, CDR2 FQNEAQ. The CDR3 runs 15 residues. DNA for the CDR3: TGTGCCAGCAGTAAACAGGGGGCCGGCAATCAGCCCCAGCATTTT. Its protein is CASSKQGAGNQPQHF.